This T cell receptor beta chain was obtained from a study of cytomegalovirus exposure and HLA in healthy donors. Study-wide results and limits: Overall, about 160 TCR beta chains were annotated as cytomegalovirus-associated.

The CDR3 covers 18 residues. Germline-derived CDR1 and CDR2 are MGHRA and YSYEKL. V was clipped by 2 bases and J by 5 bases; unmatched bases: 14. Profiling relied on immunoSEQ multiplex PCR, and the TCRdb table lists in-frame clones only, not all of them. The data show under 200,000 clones, around nine tenths seen once. Of note for this clone: Antigen unknown.

The receptor was isolated from a woman between 18 and 29 years old in good health and CMV-seropositive. The rearrangement links TRBV4-1 to TRBJ1-1, with 10 bases lining up with TRBD1. Sequenced input: PBMCs. CDR3 in amino acids: CASSQPMGNRDRGTEAFF. CDR3 nucleotide sequence: TGCGCCAGCAGCCAACCCATGGGCAACCGGGACAGGGGTACTGAAGCTTTCTTT.